This T cell receptor (beta chain) was found in a study of T cell responses to AZD1222 COVID-19 vaccine. The study's findings and limits: Across the whole spike, CD4 TCRs peaked at regions 160-218 and 743-854.

Produced via immunoSEQ multiplex PCR; TCRdb's table is partial and in-frame only. The sample comprises tens of thousands of clones, 80% to 95% of which are singletons, and roughly 4.5% rests with the top ten. The CDR3 length is 16 residues. Trimming took 1 base from V and 4 from J, leaving 16 bases between them. Germline CDR1 LGHNA, CDR2 YNFKEQ. Concerning this clone itself: Its antigen remains unknown.

The V gene is TRBV4-2, the J gene TRBJ2-5, with no clear D. The sample here was peripheral blood, taken 28 days after the second AZD1222 dose. The source of this sequence is an adult who received the AZD1222 COVID-19 vaccine. CDR3 sequence reads: CASSQVWAVKVETQYF. In DNA form, the CDR3 reads TGTGCCAGCAGCCAAGTTTGGGCGGTGAAGGTAGAGACCCAGTACTTC.